This T cell receptor (beta chain) originates from a study of CD8+CD57+ T cells in acquired aplastic anemia. General observations from the study: Common to patients and controls were twenty-nine CD8+ CDR3 sequences.

The germline V gene has CDR1 DFQATT and CDR2 SNEGSKA (reference sequence). V dropped 2 bases and J dropped 1 base, with 8 bases sitting between them. The CDR3 loop spans 13 amino acids. Only patients with CD8+CD57+ cell expansion on flow cytometry were chosen for sequencing. This clonotype was detected many times. The antigen is unknown. Genomic DNA, the template, was used for profiling of the TCR beta VDJ and CDR3. TCRdb re-analysed the reads in MiXCR, keeping a single row per CDR3 protein. Of 160,000 or so distinct CDR3 sequences in the sample, around 50% are singletons; the top ten hold about 2.8%. The chain couples TRBV20-1 to TRBJ2-5; tentatively, D is TRBD1 (6 bases). Sequences were obtained from sorted CD4+, CD8+, or CD8+CD57+ T cells (not recorded which) from PBMCs. This sequence originates from a human donor with aplastic anemia. In DNA form, the CDR3 reads TGCAGTGCTAGAACAGGGTTCCAAGAGACCCAGTACTTC. Translated: CSARTGFQETQYF.